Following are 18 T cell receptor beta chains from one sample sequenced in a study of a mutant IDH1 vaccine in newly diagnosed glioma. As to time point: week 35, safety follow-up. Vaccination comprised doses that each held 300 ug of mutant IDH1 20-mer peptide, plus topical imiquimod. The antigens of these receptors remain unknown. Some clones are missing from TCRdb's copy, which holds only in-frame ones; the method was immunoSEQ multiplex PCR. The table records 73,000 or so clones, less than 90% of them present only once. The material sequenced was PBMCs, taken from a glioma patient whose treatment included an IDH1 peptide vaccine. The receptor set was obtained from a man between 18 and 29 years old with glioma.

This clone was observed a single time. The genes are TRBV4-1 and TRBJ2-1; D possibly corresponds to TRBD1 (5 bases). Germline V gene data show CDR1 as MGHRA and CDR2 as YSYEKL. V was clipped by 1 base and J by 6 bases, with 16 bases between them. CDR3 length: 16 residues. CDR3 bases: TGCGCCAGCAGCCAAGGAGAGAGGCTAGGGGCCAATGAGCAGTTCTTC. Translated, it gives CASSQGERLGANEQFF.

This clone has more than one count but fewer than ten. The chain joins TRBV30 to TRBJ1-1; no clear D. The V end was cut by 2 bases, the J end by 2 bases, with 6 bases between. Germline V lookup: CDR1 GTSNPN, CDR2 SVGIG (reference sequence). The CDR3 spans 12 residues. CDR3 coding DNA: TGTGCCTGGAGTATCGGCAACACTGAAGCTTTCTTT. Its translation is CAWSIGNTEAFF.

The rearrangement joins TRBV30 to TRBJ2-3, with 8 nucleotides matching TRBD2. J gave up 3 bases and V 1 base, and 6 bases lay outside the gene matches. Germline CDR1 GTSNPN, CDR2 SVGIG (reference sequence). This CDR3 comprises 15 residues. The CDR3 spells CAWSGLAGLTDTQYF. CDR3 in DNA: TGTGCCTGGAGTGGTCTAGCGGGTCTAACAGATACGCAGTATTTT. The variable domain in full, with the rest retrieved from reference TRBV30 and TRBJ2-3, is SQTIHQWPATLVQPVGSPLSLECTVEGTSNPNLYWYRQAAGRGLQLLFYSVGIGQISSEVPQNLSASRPQDRQFILSSKKLLLSDSGFYLCAWSGLAGLTDTQYFGPGTRLTVL.

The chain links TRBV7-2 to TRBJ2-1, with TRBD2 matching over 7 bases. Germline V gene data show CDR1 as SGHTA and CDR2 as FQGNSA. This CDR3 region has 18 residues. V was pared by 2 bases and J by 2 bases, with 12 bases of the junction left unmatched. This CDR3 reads CASSLFLAGALAYNEQFF. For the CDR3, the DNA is TGTGCCAGCAGCTTATTTTTGGCGGGAGCACTCGCCTACAATGAGCAGTTCTTC.

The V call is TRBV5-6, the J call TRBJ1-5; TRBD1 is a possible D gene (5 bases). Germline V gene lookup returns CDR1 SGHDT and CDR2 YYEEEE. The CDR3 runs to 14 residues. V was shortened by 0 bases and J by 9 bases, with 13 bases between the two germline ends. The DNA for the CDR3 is TGTGCCAGCAGCTTGGGCCAGGGTGTAGCGCCCCAGCATTTT. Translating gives CASSLGQGVAPQHF.

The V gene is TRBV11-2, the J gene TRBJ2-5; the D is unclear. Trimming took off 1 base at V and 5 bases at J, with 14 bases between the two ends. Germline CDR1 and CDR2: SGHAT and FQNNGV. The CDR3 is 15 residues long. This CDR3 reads CASSLALVDRETQYF. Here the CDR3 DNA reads TGTGCCAGCAGCTTAGCTCTAGTAGATCGGGAGACCCAGTACTTC.

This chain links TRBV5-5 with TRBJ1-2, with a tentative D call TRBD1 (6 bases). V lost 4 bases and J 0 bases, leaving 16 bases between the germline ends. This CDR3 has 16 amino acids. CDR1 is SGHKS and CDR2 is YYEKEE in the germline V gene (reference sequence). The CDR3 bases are TGTGCCAGCAGCCCACTAAGGCAGGGGCCTAACTATGGCTACACCTTC. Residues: CASSPLRQGPNYGYTF.

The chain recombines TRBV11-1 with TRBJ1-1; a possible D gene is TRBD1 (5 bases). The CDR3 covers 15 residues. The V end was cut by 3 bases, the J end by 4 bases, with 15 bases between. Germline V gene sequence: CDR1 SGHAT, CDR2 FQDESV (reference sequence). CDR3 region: CASSFPLRGVTEAFF. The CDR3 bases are TGTGCCAGCAGCTTCCCCTTGCGGGGGGTCACTGAAGCTTTCTTT.

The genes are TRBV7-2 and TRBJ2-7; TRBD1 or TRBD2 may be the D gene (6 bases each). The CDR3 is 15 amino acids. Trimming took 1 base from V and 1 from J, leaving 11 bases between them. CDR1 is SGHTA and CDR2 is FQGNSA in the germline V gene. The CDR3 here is CASSLDTGRSYEQYF. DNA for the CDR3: TGTGCCAGCAGCTTAGACACAGGGAGGTCCTACGAGCAGTACTTC.

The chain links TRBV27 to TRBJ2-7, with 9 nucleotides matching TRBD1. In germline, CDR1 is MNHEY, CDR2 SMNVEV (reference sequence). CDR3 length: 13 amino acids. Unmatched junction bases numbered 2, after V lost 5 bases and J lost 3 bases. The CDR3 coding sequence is TGTGCCAGCAGTGACAGGGGGAACTACGAGCAGTACTTC. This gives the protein CASSDRGNYEQYF.

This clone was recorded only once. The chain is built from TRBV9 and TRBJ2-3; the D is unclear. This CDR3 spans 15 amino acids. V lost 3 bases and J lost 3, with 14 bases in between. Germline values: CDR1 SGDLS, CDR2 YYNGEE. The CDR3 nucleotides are TGTGCCAGCAGCGCCGTCTTAGGGTTGACAGATACGCAGTATTTT. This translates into CASSAVLGLTDTQYF.

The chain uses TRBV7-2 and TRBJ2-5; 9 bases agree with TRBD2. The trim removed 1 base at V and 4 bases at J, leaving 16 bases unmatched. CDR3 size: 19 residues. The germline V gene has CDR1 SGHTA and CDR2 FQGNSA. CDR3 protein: CASSLVVQSGGRARETQYF. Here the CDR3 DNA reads TGTGCCAGCAGCTTAGTCGTGCAGTCTGGCGGGAGGGCGAGAGAGACCCAGTACTTC.

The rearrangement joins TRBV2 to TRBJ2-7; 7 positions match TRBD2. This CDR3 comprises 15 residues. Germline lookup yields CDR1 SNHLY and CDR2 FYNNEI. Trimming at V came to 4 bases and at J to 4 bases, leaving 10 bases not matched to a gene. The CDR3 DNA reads TGTGCCAGCAGTGGGGAGCGGGGTGTCATTTACGAGCAGTACTTC. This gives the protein CASSGERGVIYEQYF.

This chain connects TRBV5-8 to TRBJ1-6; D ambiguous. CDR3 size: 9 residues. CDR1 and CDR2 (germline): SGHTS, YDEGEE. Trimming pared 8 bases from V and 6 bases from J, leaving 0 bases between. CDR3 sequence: CASNSPLHF. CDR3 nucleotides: TGTGCCAGTAATTCACCCCTCCACTTT.

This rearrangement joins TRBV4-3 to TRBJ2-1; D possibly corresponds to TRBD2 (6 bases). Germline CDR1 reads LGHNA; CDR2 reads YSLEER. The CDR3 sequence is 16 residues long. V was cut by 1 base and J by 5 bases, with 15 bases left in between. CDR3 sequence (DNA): TGCGCCAGCAGCCAAGCGGTGGGACTTCAAAACAATGAGCAGTTCTTC. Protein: CASSQAVGLQNNEQFF.

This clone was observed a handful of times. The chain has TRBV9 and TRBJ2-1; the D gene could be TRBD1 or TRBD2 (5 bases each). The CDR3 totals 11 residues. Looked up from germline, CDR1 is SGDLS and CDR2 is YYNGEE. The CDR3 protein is CASMRGNEQFF. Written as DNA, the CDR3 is TGTGCATCTATGAGGGGCAATGAGCAGTTCTTC.

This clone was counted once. As DNA, the CDR3 is TGTGCCAGCAGCTTAGTTGCTGGGACAGGTCTGAACACTGAAGCTTTCTTT. Protein product: CASSLVAGTGLNTEAFF. The V call is TRBV7-9, the J call TRBJ1-1; 8 bases are shared with TRBD1. This CDR3 has 17 residues. J gave up 0 bases and V 1 base, and 7 bases lay outside the gene matches. Germline V gene sequence: CDR1 SEHNR, CDR2 FQNEAQ (reference sequence).

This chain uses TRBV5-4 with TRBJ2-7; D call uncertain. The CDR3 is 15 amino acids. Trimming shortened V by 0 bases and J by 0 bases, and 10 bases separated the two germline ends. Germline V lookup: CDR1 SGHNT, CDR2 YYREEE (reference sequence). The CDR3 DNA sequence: TGTGCCAGCAGCTTGGAGGCGGTGCCCTCCTACGAGCAGTACTTC. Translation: CASSLEAVPSYEQYF.